This T cell receptor (beta chain) was captured by sequencing in a study of T cells after yellow fever vaccination (dated by TCRdb to about 2019). Regarding the research as a whole: The SMART-Seq v4 Ultra Low Input RNA kit was used to prepare libraries from fractions with low cell numbers. The cohort comprised two healthy male donors, one aged 18 to 30 and one aged 30 to 40 years. To follow T-cell clones before and after both primary and booster YFV17D yellow fever vaccination, bulk TCR alpha and beta repertoires underwent longitudinal sequencing. Blood samples were taken at several timepoints before and after primary and secondary immunization, and bulk PBMC replicates and cell subsets were isolated.

The intended sense of this specimen's treatment or condition label: live attenuated yellow fever vaccine strain. A standard Ficoll-Paque protocol was used to isolate PBMCs from peripheral blood. Dynabeads CD4 and CD8 positive selection kits were used to isolate the CD4 and CD8 T-cell fractions. TriZol was used to extract RNA from bulk PBMCs, from CD4 and CD8 fractions, and from dextramer-positive and dextramer-negative fractions. Compared with germline, V lacks 6 bases and J lacks 6 bases; bases without a gene match: 6. The CDR3 spans 14 residues, from the cysteine through the phenylalanine. Only CDR3 DNA remains: 42 bases, in frame from the first base. The germline V gene provides CDR1 MDHEN and CDR2 SYDVKM. Sequencer: Illumina NovaSeq 6000. TCR cDNA was synthesized by 5'RACE template switching, through which a universal primer site and unique molecular identifiers were introduced. cDNA synthesis was primed from both the TCR alpha and TCR beta constant segments. Library amplification involved two PCR steps, and the second step added sample barcodes and sequencing adapters. Libraries were sequenced on Illumina HiSeq 2500 (2x100 bp) or NovaSeq (2x150 bp). The paper's processing steps were these. MIGEC handled demultiplexing of reads and collapsing into UMI consensus sequences, while MiXCR performed V(D)J alignment. Using edgeR on replicate PBMC samples, clonotypes were called vaccine-responding if FDR was below 0.01 and the log2 fold change was above 5 up to day 15. Bulk clonotypes were assigned CD4 or CD8 identity according to which sequenced CD4 or CD8 repertoire held them at higher abundance. The public sequencing data were trimmed at Q25 with fastp and processed into clonotypes with MiXCR by TCRdb, which kept only in-frame beta chains. Rows are combined by CDR3 protein, so each entry shows the most common genes and DNA. The V and J calls here are based on TCRdb, not the publication. The sample has a few hundred thousand distinct CDR3 sequences on record, around 10% of them singletons. The ten largest account for about 3% of the sample.

What the authors observed across the whole study: Only a couple of donors were included in the study, so the extent to which the findings can be generalized is limited. Computational filtering was required because FACS-sorted repertoires could contain abundant contaminating clonotypes from the bulk population. A small share of clonotypes was detected in both CD4 and CD8 compartments, with the overlap likely arising from convergent recombination. After the booster, most of the clones that had expanded following primary vaccination were detected again (roughly 96% of CD4 and 80% to 90% of CD8), which suggests that memory was broadly maintained. Compared with the primary T-cell response, the secondary T-cell response was weaker but faster, peaking on day 5 rather than day 15.

This clonotype has just a few counts. The clone's antigen remains unknown. No base qualities exist here, and no much larger clone lies one base off it. The material was CD4+ T cells sorted from PBMCs, obtained 5 days after the yellow fever booster vaccination. The rearrangement combines TRBV28 with TRBJ1-2; 11 middle bases align to TRBD1. This TCR was sampled from a man aged 18 to 35 who received the YFV17D yellow fever vaccine. The CDR3: CASSLGQGVHGYTF. The DNA is as follows: TGTGCCAGCAGCCTGGGACAGGGGGTGCATGGCTACACCTTC.